The 22 T cell receptor beta chains below all came from one sample that was sequenced in a study of CXCR3-negative and CXCR3-positive naive CD8 T cells. The libraries of TRB cDNA were constructed through 5' RACE using UMI labels. One entry per CDR3 protein, without DNA, is what TCRdb gives after re-calling the 5' RACE reads. The sample table sets out about 150,000 distinct CDR3 sequences. Antigens for these TCRs are unknown. Regarding the study as a whole: Naive cells positive for CXCR3 carried more hydrophobic TRB CDR3s than CXCR3-negative ones.

The sample comprised naive CXCR3+ CD8+ T cells from blood. The subset is: CD45RO-CCR7+CD27+CD95- naive CD8+ T cells expressing CXCR3 (TNR3+). These receptors all stem from a human donor in good health. Some clones in this sample may be carry-over from other donors' samples.

This chain uses TRBV6-5 with TRBJ2-3; TCRdb picks TRBD1, but there is no DNA to check that call. The CDR3 covers 14 residues. Germline V gene data show CDR1 as MNHEY and CDR2 as SVGAGI. The chain's CDR3 is CASSPGTTTDTQYF.

The chain links TRBV29-1 to TRBJ2-1; TCRdb calls TRBD2, which cannot be checked without DNA. The germline V gene encodes CDR1 SQVTM and CDR2 ANQGSEA. This CDR3 has 17 amino acids. CDR3 region: CSATSHPSGTSGNEQFF.

This rearrangement joins TRBV25-1 to TRBJ1-2; TCRdb designates TRBD1, a call that cannot be tested without DNA. Germline-derived CDR1 and CDR2 are MGHDK and SYGVNS. CDR3 length equals 14 residues. CDR3: CASSETGGSYGYTF.

The chain uses TRBV5-1 and TRBJ2-7. This CDR3 has 13 residues. Germline V gene lookup returns CDR1 SGHRS and CDR2 YFSETQ. CDR3 residues: CASSPVAAGEQYF.

V and J are TRBV29-1 and TRBJ1-1; TCRdb outputs TRBD1, but without DNA this stays unchecked. Germline values: CDR1 SQVTM, CDR2 ANQGSEA. There are 15 residues in the CDR3. The CDR3 spells CSVLGGEMYNTEAFF.

The V call is TRBV7-9, the J call TRBJ2-1; the D call of TRBD2 rests on TCRdb alone, since no DNA is present to check it. Germline V gene lookup returns CDR1 SEHNR and CDR2 FQNEAQ (reference sequence). The CDR3 sequence is 16 residues long. This CDR3 is CASSTEGAAPKNEQFF.

This chain connects TRBV7-9 to TRBJ2-5; no DNA is available, so the TRBD2 call from TCRdb remains unchecked. Germline CDR1 SEHNR, CDR2 FQNEAQ (reference sequence). This CDR3 is built from 13 residues. CDR3 loop: CASRTGGQQTQYF.

J is TRBJ2-5 and V is TRBV19; the D call of TRBD1 rests on TCRdb alone, since no DNA is present to check it. Germline values: CDR1 LNHDA, CDR2 SQIVND (reference sequence). The CDR3 has 14 amino acids. The CDR3 reads CASSVGAGGETQYF.

The rearrangement uses TRBV29-1 and TRBJ2-7; TCRdb picks TRBD1, but there is no DNA to check that call. The CDR3 totals 15 residues. Germline V CDR1 and CDR2: SQVTM, ANQGSEA. The CDR3: CSVETGTVNSYEQYF.

CDR3 sequence: CASSQEGHDSGNTIYF. This chain joins TRBV4-2 and TRBJ1-3; lacking DNA, the TRBD1 call made by TCRdb goes unchecked. The CDR3 is 16 residues long. Germline values: CDR1 LGHNA, CDR2 YNFKEQ.

The V call is TRBV5-1, the J call TRBJ2-7; checking the TCRdb D call of TRBD1 is not possible without DNA. Germline CDR1 and CDR2: SGHRS and YFSETQ. This CDR3 contains 14 residues. CDR3 residues: CASSLAGDTYEQYF.

The chain combines TRBV29-1 with TRBJ2-7; TCRdb selects TRBD1, and the lack of DNA leaves this call unchecked. The CDR3 contains 14 residues. CDR1 and CDR2 (germline): SQVTM, ANQGSEA. The chain's CDR3 is CSVGGHRGTYEQYF.

This sequence joins TRBV7-6 and TRBJ2-5. Germline V gene lookup returns CDR1 SGHVS and CDR2 FNYEAQ. The CDR3 loop spans 12 amino acids. The CDR3 loop is CASRGFRETQYF.

This chain joins TRBV28 and TRBJ1-5. The CDR3 runs 15 residues. From germline, CDR1 is MDHEN and CDR2 SYDVKM. CDR3: CASSLYRVRNQPQHF.

The J gene is TRBJ2-1, the V gene TRBV7-9; TCRdb proposes TRBD1, but this gene call is untestable without DNA. This CDR3 is 14 amino acids long. Germline V gives CDR1 SEHNR, CDR2 FQNEAQ (reference sequence). Here the CDR3 reads CASSWGQTYNEQFF.

This sequence joins TRBV27 and TRBJ2-3; TCRdb outputs TRBD1, but without DNA this stays unchecked. Per the germline V gene, CDR1 is MNHEY and CDR2 is SMNVEV (reference sequence). The CDR3 loop spans 16 amino acids. The CDR3 protein is CASSSYDRASTDTQYF.

This chain uses TRBV14 with TRBJ2-3; TCRdb returns TRBD1, unconfirmable since there is no DNA. Germline CDR1 reads SGHDN; CDR2 reads FVKESK. This CDR3 is 13 amino acids long. This CDR3 is CASSGGGRNTQYF.

The CDR3 loop is CASSKGGPPYNEQFF. V usage is TRBV28 and J usage is TRBJ2-1; TCRdb indicates TRBD2, and absent DNA this call remains unverified. Germline CDR1 and CDR2: MDHEN and SYDVKM. This CDR3 contains 15 residues.

V and J are TRBV9 and TRBJ2-2; TCRdb picks TRBD2, but there is no DNA to check that call. Germline values: CDR1 SGDLS, CDR2 YYNGEE. The CDR3 totals 16 residues. This CDR3 is CASSPLREGGAGELFF. The full variable domain, completed using reference TRBV9 and TRBJ2-2, is DSGVTQTPKHLITATGQRVTLRCSPRSGDLSVYWYQQSLDQGLQFLIQYYNGEERAKGNILERFSAQQFPDLHSELNLSSLELGDSALYFCASSPLREGGAGELFFGEGSRLTVL.

CDR3 sequence: CAGSRRGRRSNTGELFF. The chain carries TRBV23-1 and TRBJ2-2; TCRdb's D call of TRBD1 is untestable without DNA. TRBV23-1 is given ORF status, its function remaining uncertain. This CDR3 comprises 17 residues.

This sequence joins TRBV20-1 and TRBJ1-5; TCRdb outputs TRBD1, but without DNA this stays unchecked. The CDR3 covers 14 residues. In germline, CDR1 is DFQATT, CDR2 SNEGSKA (reference sequence). CDR3 region: CSATGTGDFQPQHF.

This rearrangement joins TRBV7-9 to TRBJ2-1. The germline gives CDR1 SEHNR, CDR2 FQNEAQ (reference sequence). The CDR3 runs 16 residues. The CDR3 region is CASSISGPDITNEQFF.